This passage covers 21 T cell receptor beta chains from one sample sequenced in a study of shared T cell receptors in the human thymus. TCRdb's copy holds only in-frame clones and misses some; the assay was immunoSEQ multiplex PCR. The table lists roughly 550,000 clones, approximately 80% of them singletons. These data were also filed under a second study, of human thymus T cells.

The material sequenced was thymocytes. Receptor source: a boy younger than two with a congenital heart defect.

The chain links TRBV27 to TRBJ2-7; 7 nucleotides line up with TRBD2. V shed 5 bases and J 2 bases; nucleotides not matched to a gene: 6. CDR3 size: 14 residues. Germline V gives CDR1 MNHEY, CDR2 SMNVEV (reference sequence). The CDR3 coding sequence is TGTGCCAGCAGTGGGCTGGCGGGAGCCTACGAGCAGTACTTC. This translates into CASSGLAGAYEQYF.

V and J are TRBV9 and TRBJ2-1; the match to TRBD2 covers 7 bases. This CDR3 has 16 residues. The V and J ends lost 4 bases and 4 bases, in that order; junction bases with no gene match: 11. Germline V gives CDR1 SGDLS, CDR2 YYNGEE. The CDR3 DNA follows: TGTGCCAGCAGCCCCCACGGGCGGGAGCCATACAATGAGCAGTTCTTC. Translation: CASSPHGREPYNEQFF. The full variable domain, completed using reference TRBV9 and TRBJ2-1, is DSGVTQTPKHLITATGQRVTLRCSPRSGDLSVYWYQQSLDQGLQFLIQYYNGEERAKGNILERFSAQQFPDLHSELNLSSLELGDSALYFCASSPHGREPYNEQFFGPGTRLTVL.

The V gene is TRBV29-1, the J gene TRBJ2-2, with a tentative D call TRBD2 (6 bases). This CDR3 has 15 residues. Germline V gene lookup returns CDR1 SQVTM and CDR2 ANQGSEA. V was cut by 4 bases and J by 1 base, with 13 bases left in between. CDR3 residues: CSVVLPAGNTGELFF. The DNA of the CDR3 is TGCAGCGTTGTTCTGCCAGCGGGGAACACCGGGGAGCTGTTTTTT.

This sequence joins TRBV5-1 and TRBJ1-1, with a possible D match to TRBD1 (6 bases). Trimming took 0 bases from V and 4 from J, leaving 13 bases between them. Germline assignment: CDR1 SGHRS and CDR2 YFSETQ. The CDR3 spans 15 residues. This chain's CDR3 is CASSLDGGGGTEAFF. The CDR3 DNA reads as TGCGCCAGCAGCTTGGATGGAGGGGGGGGCACTGAAGCTTTCTTT.

The rearrangement joins TRBV15 to TRBJ1-5; 9 bases fit TRBD1. The CDR3 contains 17 residues. V shed 3 bases, J shed 5 bases, and the junction held 11 bases outside the gene matches. From germline, CDR1 is LNHNV and CDR2 YYDKDF (reference sequence). The CDR3 protein is CATSSGQGSSPHQPQHF. As DNA, the CDR3 is TGTGCCACCAGCAGCGGACAGGGGAGCAGCCCCCATCAGCCCCAGCATTTT.

This clone was observed a handful of times. For the CDR3, the DNA is TGTGCCAGCAGCGCAGGGGGCCGGGCCACCGGGGAGCTGTTTTTT. Residues: CASSAGGRATGELFF. This chain joins TRBV7-8 and TRBJ2-2, with 8 bases identical to TRBD1. Germline trimming cut 5 bases from V and 4 bases from J; bases unmatched to any gene: 6. This CDR3 spans 15 amino acids. Germline-derived CDR1 and CDR2 are SGHVS and FQNEAQ.

This chain joins TRBV5-1 and TRBJ2-5; 8 bases map to TRBD2. Unmatched junction bases numbered 17, after V lost 2 bases and J lost 2 bases. The CDR3 length is 19 residues. Germline V gene lookup returns CDR1 SGHRS and CDR2 YFSETQ. This CDR3 reads CASSLPDNGRAGPQETQYF. The CDR3 DNA reads as TGCGCCAGCAGCTTACCTGATAACGGGAGGGCCGGGCCACAAGAGACCCAGTACTTC.

V gene TRBV15 combines with J gene TRBJ2-1, with 10 bases fitting TRBD2. The CDR3 totals 15 residues. Per germline, CDR1 LNHNV and CDR2 YYDKDF (reference sequence). The V segment lost 3 bases and the J segment 6 bases; nucleotides outside the gene matches: 5. The CDR3 region has the DNA TGTGCCACCAGCAGGGAGCGGGAGGGCCTCAATGAGCAGTTCTTC. Encoded protein: CATSREREGLNEQFF. Together with reference TRBV15 and TRBJ2-1, the CDR3 gives the full variable domain: DAMVIQNPRYQVTQFGKPVTLSCSQTLNHNVMYWYQQKSSQAPKLLFHYYDKDFNNEADTPDNFQSRRPNTSFCFLDIRSPGLGDTAMYLCATSREREGLNEQFFGPGTRLTVL.

On this clone itself: Other DNA sequences within the sample encode an identical CDR3. This chain connects TRBV4-3 to TRBJ1-1, with 7 nucleotides matching TRBD1. Germline V gene data show CDR1 as LGHNA and CDR2 as YSLEER. Trimming cost V 4 bases and J 8 bases; bases outside gene matches: 16. The CDR3 runs to 16 residues. The chain's CDR3 is CASSPYVPGQPPEAFF. DNA for the CDR3: TGCGCCAGCAGCCCATACGTCCCGGGACAGCCCCCCGAAGCTTTCTTT.

This chain connects TRBV7-2 to TRBJ2-5; 12 bases match TRBD2. Losses at the gene ends were 5 bases for V and 5 bases for J; bases not matched to a gene: 12. Germline loops: CDR1 SGHTA, CDR2 FQGNSA. This CDR3 region has 17 residues. Written as DNA, the CDR3 is TGTGCCAGCAGCCCCGGGGCCGGACTAGCGGGGAGGGAGACCCAGTACTTC. Translation gives CASSPGAGLAGRETQYF.

This clone came up a few times. The J gene is TRBJ1-1, the V gene TRBV4-2; tentative D call: TRBD1 (5 bases). The V end was cut by 0 bases, the J end by 10 bases, with 9 bases between. The CDR3 loop spans 12 amino acids. The V gene's germline CDR1 is LGHNA and CDR2 YNFKEQ. The CDR3 sequence: CASSQEGERAFF. DNA of the CDR3: TGTGCCAGCAGCCAAGAAGGGGAAAGAGCTTTCTTT.

This clone was seen only once. The chain combines TRBV4-2 with TRBJ2-3; TRBD2 is a possible D gene (5 bases). From germline, CDR1 is LGHNA and CDR2 YNFKEQ. The CDR3 sequence is 15 residues long. Trimming stripped 1 base from V and 1 base from J, with 9 bases between. In DNA form, the CDR3 reads TGTGCCAGCAGCCAAGGTGGAGGCCGCACAGATACGCAGTATTTT. As protein: CASSQGGGRTDTQYF.

The rearrangement joins TRBV28 to TRBJ2-5; perhaps TRBD2 as D (7 bases). Germline V CDR1 and CDR2: MDHEN, SYDVKM. The V end was cut by 8 bases, the J end by 0 bases, with 22 bases between. The CDR3 totals 17 residues. The CDR3 DNA reads as TGTGCCAGCGGGGAGGGGGAAGTAGCGGCGTACCAAGAGACCCAGTACTTC. Residues: CASGEGEVAAYQETQYF.

This clone was picked up one time. The chain has TRBV27 and TRBJ2-7; TRBD1 agrees at 8 bases. Germline lookup yields CDR1 MNHEY and CDR2 SMNVEV (reference sequence). The V gene end was trimmed by 5 bases and the J gene end by 4 bases; junction bases not matched to a gene: 16. The CDR3 sequence is 17 residues long. For the CDR3, the DNA is TGTGCCAGCAGTATCACACCTCACAGGGGGAAATCTTACGAGCAGTACTTC. This sequence encodes CASSITPHRGKSYEQYF.

V is TRBV25-1 and J is TRBJ2-2; D unclear. Trimming took 4 bases from V and 3 from J, leaving 9 bases between them. The V gene's germline CDR1 is MGHDK and CDR2 SYGVNS. The CDR3 runs 14 residues. The DNA of the CDR3 is TGTGCCAGCAGTGGGCGACACTACACCGGGGAGCTGTTTTTT. It specifies CASSGRHYTGELFF.

V is TRBV4-2 and J is TRBJ2-5, with 10 bases fitting TRBD1. Per the germline V gene, CDR1 is LGHNA and CDR2 is YNFKEQ. The CDR3 is 14 residues long. With 4 bases clipped from V and 3 bases from J, the junction kept 2 bases outside the gene matches. The CDR3 here is CASSLGTGEETQYF. The CDR3 DNA follows: TGTGCCAGCAGCCTCGGGACAGGGGAAGAGACCCAGTACTTC.

This clone was detected once. The chain recombines TRBV27 with TRBJ2-1; TRBD2 matches at 10 bases. Germline CDR1 is MNHEY and CDR2 is SMNVEV (reference sequence). V lost 4 bases, J lost 3 bases, and 6 bases stayed unmatched. The length of the CDR3 is 16 residues. The CDR3 nucleotides are TGTGCCAGCAGTTCAAGGACTAGCGGTGGCTACAATGAGCAGTTCTTC. Protein sequence: CASSSRTSGGYNEQFF.

The chain uses TRBV29-1 and TRBJ1-2; D possibly corresponds to TRBD1 (5 bases). Germline V gives CDR1 SQVTM, CDR2 ANQGSEA. This CDR3 has 13 amino acids. V lost 1 base and J lost 6, with 12 bases in between. This CDR3 reads CSVEVPGMDGYTF. The CDR3 DNA sequence: TGCAGCGTTGAAGTTCCAGGGATGGATGGCTACACCTTC.

The chain is built from TRBV12-5 and TRBJ2-1; a weak D match, TRBD1 (5 bases). Germline lookup yields CDR1 LGHNT and CDR2 FRNRAP. CDR3 length: 17 amino acids. The V end was cut by 2 bases, the J end by 4 bases, with 18 bases between. For the CDR3, the DNA is TGTGCTAGTGGTTTGCCGCCCCGACAGCGTTCTTACAATGAGCAGTTCTTC. Amino acid sequence: CASGLPPRQRSYNEQFF.

The rearrangement links TRBV6-5 to TRBJ2-3; D possibly corresponds to TRBD2 (5 bases). V gave up 2 bases and J gave up 6 bases, with 12 bases separating them. The CDR3 has 14 amino acids. Germline CDR1 MNHEY, CDR2 SVGAGI. Here the CDR3 DNA reads TGTGCCAGCAGTTACGCCACTAGATCGGATACGCAGTATTTT. This gives the protein CASSYATRSDTQYF.

The chain is built from TRBV7-8 and TRBJ2-1; D is perhaps TRBD1 (5 bases). V lost 4 bases and J lost 3, with 13 bases in between. Germline CDR1 reads SGHVS; CDR2 reads FQNEAQ. The CDR3 contains 15 residues. The CDR3 bases are TGTGCCAGCAGCTCAAGACAGAATATCTACAATGAGCAGTTCTTC. The encoded protein is CASSSRQNIYNEQFF.